What follows are 15 T cell receptor beta chains derived from one specimen sequenced in a study of beta chain features in type 1 diabetes (dated by TCRdb to between 2017 and 2018). Preparation of the library involved the immunoSEQ multiplex PCR assay. The entire amount of isolated RNA was reverse transcribed using the High Capacity cDNA Reverse Transcription Kit, so the sequenced TCRB transcripts were expressed ones. TCRdb carries this immuneACCESS record with in-frame sequences only. Its versions omit some clonotypes, under half of them owing to an unresolved V gene in the studies checked, with the rest unexplained. This sample comprises almost 350,000 clones, approximately 8% of them detected only once. The ten biggest clones cover 0.44% of the sample. The specimen sequenced was central memory CD4+ T cells from blood. These TCRs come from a woman younger than 30 in good health.

This clone was recorded at least ten times. This chain uses TRBV9 with TRBJ2-7, with 10 bases aligning to TRBD1. This CDR3 is built from 12 residues. The germline CDR1 and CDR2 sequences are SGDLS and YYNGEE. V lost 3 bases, J lost 6 bases, and 0 bases stayed unmatched. CDR3 coding DNA: TGTGCCAGCAGCGGGACAGGGGGCGAGCAGTACTTC. It translates to CASSGTGGEQYF.

V gene TRBV28 combines with J gene TRBJ1-2; D perhaps matches TRBD1 (6 bases). This CDR3 has 14 residues. CDR1 and CDR2 from the germline V gene are MDHEN and SYDVKM. V was pared by 1 base and J by 5 bases, with 11 bases between. CDR3 residues: CASSLSDRTYGYTF. CDR3 nucleotide sequence: TGTGCCAGCAGTTTATCAGACAGGACTTATGGCTACACCTTC.

The gene calls are TRBV7-2 and TRBJ2-5, with 11 bases identical to TRBD2. The germline gives CDR1 SGHTA, CDR2 FQGNSA. The CDR3 is made up of 15 amino acids. Trimming removed 5 bases from V and 8 bases from J; junction bases left unmatched: 10. The CDR3 protein is CASSVTVAGGPTQYF. In DNA form, the CDR3 reads TGTGCCAGCAGCGTAACAGTAGCGGGAGGGCCCACCCAGTACTTC.

Only a few counts were recorded for this clone. The chain uses TRBV2 and TRBJ1-3; a weak D match, TRBD1 (5 bases). The length of the CDR3 is 14 residues. CDR1 and CDR2 from the germline V gene are SNHLY and FYNNEI. V lost 8 bases, J lost 3 bases, and 14 bases lay in between. CDR3 sequence: CASERGQGGNTIYF. The CDR3 nucleotides are TGTGCCAGCGAAAGAGGCCAGGGTGGAAACACCATATATTTT.

This clone was found a few times. The chain has TRBV19 and TRBJ2-1; possibly TRBD1 for D (6 bases). The V gene's germline CDR1 is LNHDA and CDR2 SQIVND (reference sequence). This CDR3 is 14 amino acids long. The ends were cut back, 7 bases at V and 1 base at J, with 11 bases in the middle. The CDR3 DNA reads as TGTGCCAGTAATCCGGGACAATCCTACAATGAGCAGTTCTTC. This codes for CASNPGQSYNEQFF.

This clone was seen more than once but under ten times. The gene calls are TRBV10-3 and TRBJ2-7; TRBD1 is a possible D gene (6 bases). The V gene's germline CDR1 is ENHRY and CDR2 SYGVKD. CDR3 size: 15 residues. Trimming took off 6 bases at V and 3 bases at J, with 18 bases between the two ends. CDR3 nucleotide sequence: TGTGCCATCAGGACGGAAACGGGACACCTCTACGAGCAGTACTTC. It translates to CAIRTETGHLYEQYF.

V is TRBV11-2 and J is TRBJ2-7, with 9 bases identical to TRBD2. Germline V CDR1 and CDR2: SGHAT, FQNNGV. With V trimmed by 6 bases and J by 4 bases, 7 bases remained unmatched. This CDR3 contains 14 residues. In DNA, the CDR3 is TGTGCCAGCAGGCCGATAGCGGGGGTTTACGAGCAGTACTTC. As protein: CASRPIAGVYEQYF.

V usage is TRBV7-2 and J usage is TRBJ2-5; D is perhaps TRBD2 (5 bases). Germline V gene sequence: CDR1 SGHTA, CDR2 FQGNSA. Trimming stripped 2 bases from V and 5 bases from J, with 12 bases between. This CDR3 is 14 amino acids long. CDR3 coding DNA: TGTGCCAGCAGCTTACATCGGGGTCCGGAGACCCAGTACTTC. Translation gives CASSLHRGPETQYF. Filled out from reference TRBV7-2 and TRBJ2-5, the complete variable domain reads GAGVSQSPSNKVTEKGKDVELRCDPISGHTALYWYRQSLGQGLEFLIYFQGNSAPDKSGLPSDRFSAERTGGSVSTLTIQRTQQEDSAVYLCASSLHRGPETQYFGPGTRLLVL.

This clone occurred a few times. The V and J genes are TRBV27 and TRBJ1-6, with a tentative D call TRBD1 (5 bases). CDR1 is MNHEY and CDR2 is SMNVEV in the germline V gene (reference sequence). The CDR3 extends over 16 amino acids. Trimming shortened V by 0 bases and J by 8 bases, and 14 bases separated the two germline ends. The CDR3 loop is CASSLSRARVDSPLHF. The CDR3 region has the DNA TGTGCCAGCAGTTTATCAAGGGCCAGGGTTGATTCACCCCTCCACTTT.

CDR3 DNA: TGTGCCAGCAGCTTAACCGGCTCAGATACGCAGTATTTT. It is translated as CASSLTGSDTQYF. The chain employs TRBV11-3 and TRBJ2-3; D call uncertain. CDR3 length: 13 amino acids. Germline V CDR1 and CDR2: SGHNT, YENEEA. Trimming took 2 bases from V and 4 from J, leaving 7 bases between them.

This clone was detected a few times. The chain recombines TRBV28 with TRBJ1-1; TRBD1 might be the D (5 bases). V was shortened by 6 bases and J by 0 bases, with 14 bases between the two germline ends. Germline CDR1 MDHEN, CDR2 SYDVKM. This CDR3 has 15 residues. The CDR3, as DNA: TGTGCCAGCAGACCCCTAGGACATGTGAACACTGAAGCTTTCTTT. This sequence encodes CASRPLGHVNTEAFF.

The table lists this clone with a few counts. The CDR3 DNA is TGTGCCACCAGCAGAGAGCGGGGCTACGAGCAGTACTTC. Its protein is CATSRERGYEQYF. The chain recombines TRBV15 with TRBJ2-7; tentative D call: TRBD2 (6 bases). V shed 0 bases and J shed 3 bases, with 6 bases lying between them. The CDR3 has 13 residues. From germline, CDR1 is LNHNV and CDR2 YYDKDF (reference sequence).

This clone was seen ten or more times. The chain carries TRBV7-3 and TRBJ2-1, with a tentative D call TRBD2 (6 bases). V was clipped by 5 bases and J by 11 bases, with 16 bases between them. Per germline, CDR1 SGHTA and CDR2 FQGTGA. The CDR3 is 13 amino acids. The CDR3 loop is CASSREGRTKQFF. CDR3 nucleotide sequence: TGTGCCAGCAGCCGCGAGGGACGGACTAAGCAGTTCTTC.

V is TRBV7-8 and J is TRBJ2-5, with a tentative D call TRBD2 (5 bases). CDR1 and CDR2 from the germline V gene are SGHVS and FQNEAQ. CDR3 length: 14 amino acids. The V gene lost 10 bases and the J gene lost 4 bases, with 19 bases spanning the gap. The CDR3: CATASGSVRETQYF. Here the CDR3 DNA reads TGTGCCACCGCATCGGGGTCAGTAAGAGAGACCCAGTACTTC. Using reference TRBV7-8 and TRBJ2-5 for the parts outside the CDR3, the full variable domain is GAGVSQSPRYKVAKRGQDVALRCDPISGHVSLFWYQQALGQGPEFLTYFQNEAQLDKSGLPSDRFFAERPEGSVSTLKIQRTQQEDSAVYLCATASGSVRETQYFGPGTRLLVL.

The J gene is TRBJ2-3, the V gene TRBV5-1; D gene uncertain. Per the germline V gene, CDR1 is SGHRS and CDR2 is YFSETQ. This CDR3 spans 12 amino acids. Trimming shortened V by 1 base and J by 5 bases, and 5 bases separated the two germline ends. Here the CDR3 DNA reads TGCGCCAGCAGCTTGTGGGAAGATACGCAGTATTTT. Its translation is CASSLWEDTQYF.